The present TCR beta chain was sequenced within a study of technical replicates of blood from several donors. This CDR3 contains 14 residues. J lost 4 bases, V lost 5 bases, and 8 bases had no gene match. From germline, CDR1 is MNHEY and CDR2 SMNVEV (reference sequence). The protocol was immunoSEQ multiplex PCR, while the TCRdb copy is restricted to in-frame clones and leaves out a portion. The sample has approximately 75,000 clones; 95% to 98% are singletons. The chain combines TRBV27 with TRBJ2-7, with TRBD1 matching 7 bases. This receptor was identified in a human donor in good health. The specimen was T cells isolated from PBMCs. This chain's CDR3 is CASSRQGLGYEQYF. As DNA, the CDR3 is TGTGCCAGCAGTAGACAGGGTCTCGGGTACGAGCAGTACTTC.